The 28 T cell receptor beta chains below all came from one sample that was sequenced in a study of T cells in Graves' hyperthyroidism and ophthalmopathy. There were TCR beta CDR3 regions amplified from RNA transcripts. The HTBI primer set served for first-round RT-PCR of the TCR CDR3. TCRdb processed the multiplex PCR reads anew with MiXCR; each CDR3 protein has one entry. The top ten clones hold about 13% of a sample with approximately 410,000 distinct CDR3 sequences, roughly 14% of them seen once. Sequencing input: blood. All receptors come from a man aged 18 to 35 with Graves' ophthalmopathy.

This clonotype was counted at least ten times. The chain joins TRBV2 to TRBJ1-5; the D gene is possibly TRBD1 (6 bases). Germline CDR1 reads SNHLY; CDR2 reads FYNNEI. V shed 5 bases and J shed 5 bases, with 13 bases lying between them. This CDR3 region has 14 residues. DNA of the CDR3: TGTGCCAGCAGTCCCGACAGGATCTATCAGCCCCAGCATTTT. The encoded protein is CASSPDRIYQPQHF.

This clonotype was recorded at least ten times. The CDR3 here is CASSPGLAGGTQYF. The CDR3 DNA reads TGTGCCAGCAGCCCCGGACTAGCGGGAGGTACGCAGTATTTT. The chain links TRBV7-2 to TRBJ2-3; 14 bases map to TRBD2. Germline V gene data show CDR1 as SGHTA and CDR2 as FQGNSA. Unmatched junction bases numbered 3, after V lost 5 bases and J lost 8 bases. This CDR3 comprises 14 residues.

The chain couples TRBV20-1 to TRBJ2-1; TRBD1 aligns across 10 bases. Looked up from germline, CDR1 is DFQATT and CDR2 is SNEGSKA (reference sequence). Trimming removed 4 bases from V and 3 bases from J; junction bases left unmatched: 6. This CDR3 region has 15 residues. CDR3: CSAMGGTGVYNEQFF. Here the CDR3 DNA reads TGCAGTGCTATGGGGGGGACAGGGGTCTACAATGAGCAGTTCTTC.

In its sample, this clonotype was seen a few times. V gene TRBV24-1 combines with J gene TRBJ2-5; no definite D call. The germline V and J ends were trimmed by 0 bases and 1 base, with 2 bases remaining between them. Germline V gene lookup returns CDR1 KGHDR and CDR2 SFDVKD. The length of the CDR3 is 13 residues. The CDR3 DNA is TGTGCCACCAGTGATTTGATCCAAGAGACCCAGTACTTC. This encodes CATSDLIQETQYF.

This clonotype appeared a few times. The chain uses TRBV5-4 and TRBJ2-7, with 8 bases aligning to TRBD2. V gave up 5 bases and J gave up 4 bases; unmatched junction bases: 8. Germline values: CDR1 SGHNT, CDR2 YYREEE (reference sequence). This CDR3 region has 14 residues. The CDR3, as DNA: TGTGCCAGCAGTGCCGGGACTAGACTTTACGAGCAGTACTTC. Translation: CASSAGTRLYEQYF.

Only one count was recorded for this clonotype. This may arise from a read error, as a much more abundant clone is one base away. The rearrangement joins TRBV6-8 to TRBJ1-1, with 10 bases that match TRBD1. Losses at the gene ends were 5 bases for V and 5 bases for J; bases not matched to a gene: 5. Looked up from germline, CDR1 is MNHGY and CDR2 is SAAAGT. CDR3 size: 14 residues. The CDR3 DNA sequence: TGTGCCAGCAGTGTTGGGACAGGGGCAACTGAAGCTTTCTTT. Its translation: CASSVGTGATEAFF.

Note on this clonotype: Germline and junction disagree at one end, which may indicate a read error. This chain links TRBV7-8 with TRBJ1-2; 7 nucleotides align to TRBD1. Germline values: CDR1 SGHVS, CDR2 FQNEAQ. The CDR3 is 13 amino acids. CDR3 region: CASSTGTDYSYTF. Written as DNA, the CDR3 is TGTGCCAGCAGCACCGGGACAGACTATAGCTACACCTTC.

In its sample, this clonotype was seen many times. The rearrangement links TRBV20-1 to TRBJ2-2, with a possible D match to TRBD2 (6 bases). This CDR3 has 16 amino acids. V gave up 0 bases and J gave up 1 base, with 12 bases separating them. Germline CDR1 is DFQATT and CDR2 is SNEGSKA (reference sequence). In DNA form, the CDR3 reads TGCAGTGCTAGAGAGGAGGGTTGGGAGAACACCGGGGAGCTGTTTTTT. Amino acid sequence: CSAREEGWENTGELFF.

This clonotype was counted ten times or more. The CDR3 reads CASSSSYQSPYGYTF. The CDR3 DNA follows: TGTGCCAGCAGCTCCTCGTACCAGTCTCCCTATGGCTACACCTTC. This chain connects TRBV7-2 to TRBJ1-2; D is ambiguous. This CDR3 has 15 amino acids. Looked up from germline, CDR1 is SGHTA and CDR2 is FQGNSA. V gave up 4 bases and J gave up 4 bases, with 16 bases separating them.

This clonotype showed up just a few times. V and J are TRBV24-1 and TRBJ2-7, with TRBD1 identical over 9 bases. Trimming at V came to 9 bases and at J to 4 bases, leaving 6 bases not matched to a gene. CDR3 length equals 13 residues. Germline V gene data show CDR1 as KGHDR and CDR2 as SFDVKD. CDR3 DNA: TGTGCCACCGAAGGACAGGGGTCGTACGAGCAGTACTTC. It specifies CATEGQGSYEQYF.

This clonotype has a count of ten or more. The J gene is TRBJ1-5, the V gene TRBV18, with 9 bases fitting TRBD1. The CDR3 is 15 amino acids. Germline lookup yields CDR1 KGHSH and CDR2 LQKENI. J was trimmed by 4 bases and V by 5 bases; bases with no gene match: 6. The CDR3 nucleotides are TGTGCCAGCTCAGATACCGGGACAGGGAATCAGCCCCAGCATTTT. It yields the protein CASSDTGTGNQPQHF.

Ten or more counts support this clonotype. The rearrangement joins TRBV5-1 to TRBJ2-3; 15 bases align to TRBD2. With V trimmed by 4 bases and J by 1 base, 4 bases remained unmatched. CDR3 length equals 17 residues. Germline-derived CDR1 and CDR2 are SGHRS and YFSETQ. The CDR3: CASSQGLAGGRTDTQYF. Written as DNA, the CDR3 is TGCGCCAGCAGCCAGGGACTAGCGGGAGGTCGCACAGATACGCAGTATTTT.

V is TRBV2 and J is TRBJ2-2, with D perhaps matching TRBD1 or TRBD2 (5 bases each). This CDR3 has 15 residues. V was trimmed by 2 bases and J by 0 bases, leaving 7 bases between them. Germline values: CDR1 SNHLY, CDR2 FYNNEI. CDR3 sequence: CASSEWDPNTGELFF. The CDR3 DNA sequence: TGTGCCAGCAGTGAATGGGACCCGAACACCGGGGAGCTGTTTTTT.

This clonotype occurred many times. Here the CDR3 reads CASSLFGLAENTGELFF. CDR3 sequence (DNA): TGTGCCAGCAGTTTATTCGGACTAGCGGAGAACACCGGGGAGCTGTTTTTT. The chain uses TRBV28 and TRBJ2-2; 10 bases line up with TRBD2. CDR3 length equals 17 residues. The junction had 3 bases not matched to a gene; V was cut back by 1 base and J by 1 base. Germline lookup yields CDR1 MDHEN and CDR2 SYDVKM.

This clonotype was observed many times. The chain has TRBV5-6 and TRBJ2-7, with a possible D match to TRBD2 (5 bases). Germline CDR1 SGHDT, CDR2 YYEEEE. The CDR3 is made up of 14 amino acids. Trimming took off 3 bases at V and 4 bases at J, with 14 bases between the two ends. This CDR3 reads CASSSEPGGYEQYF. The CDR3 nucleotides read TGTGCCAGCAGCTCGGAGCCAGGAGGATACGAGCAGTACTTC. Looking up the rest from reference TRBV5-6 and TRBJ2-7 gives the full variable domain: DAGVTQSPTHLIKTRGQQVTLRCSPKSGHDTVSWYQQALGQGPQFIFQYYEEEERQRGNFPDRFSGHQFPNYSSELNVNALLLGDSALYLCASSSEPGGYEQYFGPGTRLTVT.

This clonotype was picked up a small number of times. In DNA, the CDR3 is TGTGCCACCCTCGGGACTGAAGCTTTCTTT. This translates into CATLGTEAFF. The gene calls are TRBV10-3 and TRBJ1-1, with D unresolved. V shed 10 bases and J shed 5 bases, with 8 bases lying between them. The V gene's germline CDR1 is ENHRY and CDR2 SYGVKD. The length of the CDR3 is 10 residues.

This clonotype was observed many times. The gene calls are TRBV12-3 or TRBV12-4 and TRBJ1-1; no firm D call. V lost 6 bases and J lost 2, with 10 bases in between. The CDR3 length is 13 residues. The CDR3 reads CASRRTANTEAFF. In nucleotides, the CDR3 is TGTGCCAGCAGGCGGACTGCCAACACTGAAGCTTTCTTT.

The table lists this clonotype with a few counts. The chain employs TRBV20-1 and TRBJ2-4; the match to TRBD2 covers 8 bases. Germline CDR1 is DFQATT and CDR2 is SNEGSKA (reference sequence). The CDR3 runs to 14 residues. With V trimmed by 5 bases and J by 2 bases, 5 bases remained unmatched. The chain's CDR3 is CSAPSGRSKNIQYF. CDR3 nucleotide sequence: TGCAGTGCTCCGAGCGGGAGATCCAAAAACATTCAGTACTTC.

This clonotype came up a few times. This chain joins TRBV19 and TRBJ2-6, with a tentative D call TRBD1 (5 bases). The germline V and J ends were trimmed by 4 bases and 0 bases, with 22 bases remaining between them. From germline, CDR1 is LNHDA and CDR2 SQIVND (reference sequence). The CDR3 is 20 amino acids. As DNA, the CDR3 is TGTGCCAGTAGTAATCAGTTGAGCAGGGTGGGGTCCTCTGGGGCCAACGTCCTGACTTTC. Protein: CASSNQLSRVGSSGANVLTF.

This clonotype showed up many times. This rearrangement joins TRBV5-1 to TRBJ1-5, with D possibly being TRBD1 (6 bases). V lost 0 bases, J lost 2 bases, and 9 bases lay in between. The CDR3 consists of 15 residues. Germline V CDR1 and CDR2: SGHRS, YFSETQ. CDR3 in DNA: TGCGCCAGCAGCTTGGAGGGGACACGCAATCAGCCCCAGCATTTT. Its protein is CASSLEGTRNQPQHF.

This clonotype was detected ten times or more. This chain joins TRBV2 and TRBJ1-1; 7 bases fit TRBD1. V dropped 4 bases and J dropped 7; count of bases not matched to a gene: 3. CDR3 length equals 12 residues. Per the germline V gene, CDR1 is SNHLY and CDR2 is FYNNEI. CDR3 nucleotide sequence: TGTGCCAGCAGTGTAGGGGGCGGTGAAGCTTTCTTT. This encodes CASSVGGGEAFF.

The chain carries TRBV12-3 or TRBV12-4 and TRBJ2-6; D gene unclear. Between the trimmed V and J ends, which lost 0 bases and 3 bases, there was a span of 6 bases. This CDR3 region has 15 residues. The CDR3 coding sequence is TGTGCCAGCAGTTTAGCGGGGTTTGGGGCCAACGTCCTGACTTTC. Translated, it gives CASSLAGFGANVLTF.

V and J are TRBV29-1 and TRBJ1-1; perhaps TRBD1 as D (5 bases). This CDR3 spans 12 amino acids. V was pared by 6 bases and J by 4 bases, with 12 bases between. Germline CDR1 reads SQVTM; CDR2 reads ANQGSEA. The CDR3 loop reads CSVKKGITEAFF. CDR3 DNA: TGCAGCGTAAAAAAGGGGATCACTGAAGCTTTCTTT.

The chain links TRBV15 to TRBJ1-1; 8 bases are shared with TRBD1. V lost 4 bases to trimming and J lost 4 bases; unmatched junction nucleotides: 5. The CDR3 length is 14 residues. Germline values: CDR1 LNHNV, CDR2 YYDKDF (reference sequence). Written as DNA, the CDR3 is TGTGCCACCAGCATTGCAGGGGGCATCACTGAAGCTTTCTTT. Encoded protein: CATSIAGGITEAFF.

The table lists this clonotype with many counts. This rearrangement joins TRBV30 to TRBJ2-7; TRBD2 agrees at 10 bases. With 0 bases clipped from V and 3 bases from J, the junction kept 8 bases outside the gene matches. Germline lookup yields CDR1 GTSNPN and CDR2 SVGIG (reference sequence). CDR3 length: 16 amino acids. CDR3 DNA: TGTGCCTGGAGTGTACGTTGGACTAGCGGAATCTACGAGCAGTACTTC. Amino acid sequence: CAWSVRWTSGIYEQYF. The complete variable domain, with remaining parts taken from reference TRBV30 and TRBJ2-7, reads SQTIHQWPATLVQPVGSPLSLECTVEGTSNPNLYWYRQAAGRGLQLLFYSVGIGQISSEVPQNLSASRPQDRQFILSSKKLLLSDSGFYLCAWSVRWTSGIYEQYFGPGTRLTVT.

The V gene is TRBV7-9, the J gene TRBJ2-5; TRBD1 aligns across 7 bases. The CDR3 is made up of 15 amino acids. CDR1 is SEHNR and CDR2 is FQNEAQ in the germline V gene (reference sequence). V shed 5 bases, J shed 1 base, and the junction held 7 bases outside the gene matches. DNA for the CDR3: TGTGCCAGCAGCGACAGGGCTCCGACCCAAGAGACCCAGTACTTC. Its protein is CASSDRAPTQETQYF.

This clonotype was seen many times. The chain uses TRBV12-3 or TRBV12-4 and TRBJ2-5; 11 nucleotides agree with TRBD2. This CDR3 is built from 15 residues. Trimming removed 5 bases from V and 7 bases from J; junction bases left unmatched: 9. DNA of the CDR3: TGTGCCAGCAGTGATCTAGCGGGGGGCGGGGGGACCCAGTACTTC. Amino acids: CASSDLAGGGGTQYF.

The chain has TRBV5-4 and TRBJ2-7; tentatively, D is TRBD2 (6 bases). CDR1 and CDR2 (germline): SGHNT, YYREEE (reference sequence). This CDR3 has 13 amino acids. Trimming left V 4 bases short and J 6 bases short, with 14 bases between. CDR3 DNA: TGTGCCAGCAGCCGGGACTGGGCCTGCGAGCAGTACTTC. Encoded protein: CASSRDWACEQYF.